A single sample gave rise to the 15 T cell receptor beta chains below, sequenced in a study of blood T cell repertoires in COVID-19. Profiling relied on immunoSEQ multiplex PCR, and the TCRdb table lists in-frame clones only, not all of them. The table lists tens of thousands of clones, 65% to 85% of them singletons. Sequencing was performed on peripheral blood. The receptor set was obtained from a human donor in a cohort sampled during active COVID-19.

V usage is TRBV5-6 and J usage is TRBJ1-6; D gene ambiguous. CDR3 length: 15 amino acids. Deletions cut 0 bases from V and 6 bases from J, with 10 bases between. Germline assignment: CDR1 SGHDT and CDR2 YYEEEE. CDR3 bases: TGTGCCAGCAGCTTGGCAACTGGGCCTAATTCACCCCTCCACTTT. This gives the protein CASSLATGPNSPLHF. Using reference TRBV5-6 and TRBJ1-6 for the parts outside the CDR3, the full variable domain is DAGVTQSPTHLIKTRGQQVTLRCSPKSGHDTVSWYQQALGQGPQFIFQYYEEEERQRGNFPDRFSGHQFPNYSSELNVNALLLGDSALYLCASSLATGPNSPLHFGNGTRLTVT.

This chain connects TRBV5-8 to TRBJ1-1; the D is unclear. CDR3 length equals 12 residues. Trimming cost V 4 bases and J 3 bases, with 7 bases left between them. CDR1 and CDR2 (germline): SGHTS, YDEGEE. The CDR3 nucleotides read TGTGCCAGCAGCCTACGTCACACTGAAGCTTTCTTT. This encodes CASSLRHTEAFF.

This chain connects TRBV9 to TRBJ2-7, with 8 bases identical to TRBD2. The V gene end was trimmed by 4 bases and the J gene end by 4 bases; junction bases not matched to a gene: 4. Germline V gene lookup returns CDR1 SGDLS and CDR2 YYNGEE. CDR3 size: 13 residues. The CDR3 reads CASSPGLVYEQYF. Here the CDR3 DNA reads TGTGCCAGCAGCCCGGGACTAGTGTACGAGCAGTACTTC.

The chain is built from TRBV11-3 and TRBJ1-2; 10 bases are shared with TRBD1. V lost 5 bases and J lost 7; bases outside the gene matches: 16. The CDR3 length is 17 residues. Germline V gives CDR1 SGHNT, CDR2 YENEEA. DNA for the CDR3: TGTGCCAGCAGCCAAGCGGAGTCCGACAGGGGGCGGAGTGGCTACACCTTC. This codes for CASSQAESDRGRSGYTF.

This clone was picked up a small number of times. The DNA for the CDR3 is TGCGCCAGCAGCCCGGACAGGGGTGACTACGAGCAGTACTTC. Amino acid sequence: CASSPDRGDYEQYF. This chain connects TRBV5-1 to TRBJ2-7, with TRBD1 matching 9 bases. Per the germline V gene, CDR1 is SGHRS and CDR2 is YFSETQ. The CDR3 covers 14 residues. The junction had 5 bases not matched to a gene; V was cut back by 4 bases and J by 3 bases.

This chain joins TRBV11-2 and TRBJ1-4; D gene ambiguous. The V end lost 2 bases, the J end lost 5 bases, and 12 bases lay between the germline ends. CDR3 length: 15 amino acids. The germline V gene has CDR1 SGHAT and CDR2 FQNNGV. The CDR3 nucleotides are TGTGCCAGCAGCTTAAACCTCGACGGGAATGAAAAACTGTTTTTT. Amino acids: CASSLNLDGNEKLFF. The entire variable domain, with the rest obtained from reference TRBV11-2 and TRBJ1-4, is as follows: EAGVAQSPRYKIIEKRQSVAFWCNPISGHATLYWYQQILGQGPKLLIQFQNNGVVDDSQLPKDRFSAERLKGVDSTLKIQPAKLEDSAVYLCASSLNLDGNEKLFFGSGTQLSVL.

This clone was seen more than once but under ten times. The rearrangement links TRBV6-5 to TRBJ2-7; maybe TRBD1 (6 bases). This CDR3 comprises 14 residues. V lost 7 bases to trimming and J lost 5 bases, with 18 bases between them. Looked up from germline, CDR1 is MNHEY and CDR2 is SVGAGI. The CDR3 spells CASKPGTLGDEQYF. CDR3 nucleotides: TGTGCCAGCAAACCCGGGACACTCGGCGACGAGCAGTACTTC.

This rearrangement joins TRBV29-1 to TRBJ1-1; 10 bases are shared with TRBD1. From germline, CDR1 is SQVTM and CDR2 ANQGSEA. V lost 6 bases to trimming and J lost 1 base; unmatched junction nucleotides: 5. The CDR3 is made up of 14 amino acids. The CDR3 bases are TGCAGCGTACGGACAGGGGGAGGGAACACTGAAGCTTTCTTT. Its protein is CSVRTGGGNTEAFF.

The CDR3 region has the DNA TGCGCCAGCAGCCCTTTACAGGGGGCAGGCTATGGCTACACCTTC. The encoded protein is CASSPLQGAGYGYTF. J is TRBJ1-2 and V is TRBV5-1; TRBD1 agrees at 9 bases. Trimming cost V 4 bases and J 4 bases; bases outside gene matches: 8. Germline V lookup: CDR1 SGHRS, CDR2 YFSETQ. CDR3 size: 15 residues. Combining the CDR3 with reference TRBV5-1 and TRBJ1-2 gives the whole variable domain KAGVTQTPRYLIKTRGQQVTLSCSPISGHRSVSWYQQTPGQGLQFLFEYFSETQRNKGNFPGRFSGRQFSNSRSEMNVSTLELGDSALYLCASSPLQGAGYGYTFGSGTRLTVV.

This chain uses TRBV5-1 with TRBJ2-1, with TRBD1 identical over 9 bases. The CDR3 is 14 amino acids. Losses at the gene ends were 5 bases for V and 7 bases for J; bases not matched to a gene: 7. CDR1 SGHRS and CDR2 YFSETQ come from the germline V gene. The CDR3 bases are TGCGCCAGCAGTATCGGGACAGGGCTAAATGAGCAGTTCTTC. Its translation is CASSIGTGLNEQFF.

The chain is built from TRBV14 and TRBJ1-2, with 7 bases aligning to TRBD1. J gave up 0 bases and V 2 bases, and 27 bases lay outside the gene matches. From germline, CDR1 is SGHDN and CDR2 FVKESK. This CDR3 region has 23 residues. This CDR3 reads CASSQSTEGGTDKTIIANYGYTF. The CDR3, as DNA: TGTGCCAGCAGCCAATCTACGGAGGGCGGGACAGACAAAACCATTATAGCTAACTATGGCTACACCTTC.

This clone appeared once. This chain links TRBV4-1 with TRBJ1-2; the D gene is possibly TRBD1 (6 bases). V lost 0 bases to trimming and J lost 7 bases, with 12 bases between them. The CDR3 contains 14 residues. CDR1 MGHRA and CDR2 YSYEKL come from the germline V gene. CDR3 nucleotides: TGCGCCAGCAGCCAAGATCCCGGGACAACTGGCTACACCTTC. It translates to CASSQDPGTTGYTF.

The CDR3 region has the DNA TGTGCCAGCAGCCAAGAAGGTAGGCAGGGGGAGCGGTTAGGGGAAAACGTTGTTCGTCAGCCCCAGCATTTT. This codes for CASSQEGRQGERLGENVVRQPQHF. The gene calls are TRBV3-1 (or the pseudogene TRBV3-2) and TRBJ1-5; 7 bases line up with TRBD1. CDR1 and CDR2 from the germline V gene are LGHDT and YNNKEL (reference sequence). The CDR3 runs 24 residues. Unmatched junction bases numbered 32, after V lost 0 bases and J lost 6 bases.

CDR3 DNA: TGTGCCAGCAGTGACCTACGATGGGTAGCGGGGGGGCGTGAGCAGTTCTTC. This encodes CASSDLRWVAGGREQFF. The genes are TRBV6-1 and TRBJ2-1, with 11 bases lining up with TRBD2. J lost 9 bases, V lost 3 bases, and 13 bases had no gene match. CDR3 length equals 17 residues. Germline V lookup: CDR1 MNHNS, CDR2 SASEGT.

This clone was observed a few times. The V gene is TRBV2, the J gene TRBJ2-7; a weak D match, TRBD2 (7 bases). Trimming shortened V by 8 bases and J by 0 bases, and 14 bases separated the two germline ends. This CDR3 contains 14 residues. CDR1 is SNHLY, CDR2 FYNNEI, per germline. CDR3 region: CASRRGGPSYEQYF. CDR3 in DNA: TGTGCCAGCCGGAGGGGGGGGCCCTCCTACGAGCAGTACTTC.